These 25 T cell receptor beta chains were all obtained from the same sample, sequenced in a study of T cell responses to AZD1222 COVID-19 vaccine. This table comes from immunoSEQ multiplex PCR, and its TCRdb copy is limited to in-frame clones, with some not included. The data show 69,000 or so clones, 87% seen once. Sequencing used peripheral blood, obtained 28 days after the second AZD1222 dose. These receptors all stem from an adult who received the AZD1222 COVID-19 vaccine.

The chain couples TRBV5-5 to TRBJ1-1, with a tentative D call TRBD1 (6 bases). Germline V gene lookup returns CDR1 SGHKS and CDR2 YYEKEE (reference sequence). The CDR3 runs 18 residues. Trimming stripped 4 bases from V and 5 bases from J, with 27 bases between. The CDR3 loop reads CASSGPRTDRYSGTEAFF. The CDR3 DNA is TGTGCCAGCAGCGGCCCACGGACAGACAGATACTCGGGAACTGAAGCTTTCTTT. Supplemented by reference TRBV5-5 and TRBJ1-1, the full variable domain reads DAGVTQSPTHLIKTRGQQVTLRCSPISGHKSVSWYQQVLGQGPQFIFQYYEKEERGRGNFPDRFSARQFPNYSSELNVNALLLGDSALYLCASSGPRTDRYSGTEAFFGQGTRLTVV.

The chain joins TRBV6-2 or TRBV6-3 to TRBJ2-1; no definite D call. The CDR3 sequence is 12 residues long. Trimming removed 4 bases from V and 5 bases from J, with 6 bases in between. Germline V lookup: CDR1 MNHEY, CDR2 SVGEGT. CDR3 coding DNA: TGTGCCAGCAGTTTACAGAACAATGAGCAGTTCTTC. The encoded protein is CASSLQNNEQFF.

CDR3: CATSRDSANYGYTF. CDR3 DNA: TGTGCAACGAGCAGGGACTCAGCTAACTATGGCTACACCTTC. V usage is TRBV27 and J usage is TRBJ1-2; D may be TRBD1 (5 bases). This CDR3 is 14 amino acids long. Germline CDR1 is MNHEY and CDR2 is SMNVEV (reference sequence).

This clone has just one count. CDR3 nucleotide sequence: TGTGCCAGCAGTGAAGAGGTTAACTATGGCTACACCTTC. Encoded protein: CASSEEVNYGYTF. The chain recombines TRBV2 with TRBJ1-2; no firm D call. This CDR3 spans 13 amino acids. V lost 1 base and J lost 1, with 4 bases in between. From germline, CDR1 is SNHLY and CDR2 FYNNEI.

This clone appeared a few times. V and J are TRBV3-1 (or the pseudogene TRBV3-2) and TRBJ2-7; TRBD2 aligns across 8 bases. This CDR3 is built from 14 residues. Germline V gives CDR1 LGHDT, CDR2 YNNKEL (reference sequence). After removal of 1 base from V and 7 bases from J, the junction contained 6 bases not matched to a gene. CDR3 amino acids: CASSQARTSREQYF. CDR3 nucleotide sequence: TGTGCCAGCAGCCAAGCCCGGACTAGCAGGGAGCAGTACTTC.

This clone has only one observation. This chain links TRBV27 with TRBJ1-1; D not certain. This CDR3 is built from 14 residues. Per germline, CDR1 MNHEY and CDR2 SMNVEV (reference sequence). The V end was cut by 3 bases, the J end by 6 bases, with 14 bases between. CDR3 sequence reads: CASSFQWRTPEAFF. The CDR3 DNA sequence: TGTGCCAGCAGTTTTCAGTGGCGGACCCCTGAAGCTTTCTTT.

The chain recombines TRBV18 with TRBJ1-5; possibly TRBD1 for D (6 bases). Per germline, CDR1 KGHSH and CDR2 LQKENI. V gave up 6 bases and J gave up 7 bases, with 16 bases separating them. The CDR3 contains 14 residues. CDR3: CASSQGQGSQPQHF. Here the CDR3 DNA reads TGTGCCAGCTCCCAGGGCCAGGGGAGCCAGCCCCAGCATTTT.

Details on this clone: Additional DNA sequences in this sample encode the identical CDR3. The chain recombines TRBV18 with TRBJ1-2; 7 positions match TRBD1. J lost 5 bases, V lost 3 bases, and 3 bases had no gene match. This CDR3 contains 13 residues. In germline, CDR1 is KGHSH, CDR2 LQKENI. The CDR3 loop reads CASSPGDRYGYTF. As DNA, the CDR3 is TGTGCCAGCTCACCGGGGGACAGATATGGCTACACCTTC.

V usage is TRBV19 and J usage is TRBJ1-1, with 8 nucleotides matching TRBD1. CDR3 size: 13 residues. The V gene's germline CDR1 is LNHDA and CDR2 SQIVND (reference sequence). V lost 7 bases to trimming and J lost 4 bases; unmatched junction nucleotides: 5. The CDR3 loop is CASTVTGGTEAFF. Written as DNA, the CDR3 is TGTGCCAGTACCGTTACAGGGGGCACTGAAGCTTTCTTT. Looking up the rest from reference TRBV19 and TRBJ1-1 gives the full variable domain: DGGITQSPKYLFRKEGQNVTLSCEQNLNHDAMYWYRQDPGQGLRLIYYSQIVNDFQKGDIAEGYSVSREKKESFPLTVTSAQKNPTAFYLCASTVTGGTEAFFGQGTRLTVV.

This clone is a singleton in its sample. The chain recombines TRBV9 with TRBJ2-7; TRBD1 aligns across 8 bases. The V and J ends lost 3 bases and 3 bases, in that order; junction bases with no gene match: 5. Germline V gives CDR1 SGDLS, CDR2 YYNGEE. The CDR3 has 14 residues. For the CDR3, the DNA is TGTGCCAGCAGCGGTGGGGACAGGAACTACGAGCAGTACTTC. It is translated as CASSGGDRNYEQYF.

This clone showed up just a few times. V and J are TRBV11-2 and TRBJ1-2; D gene uncertain. CDR3 length equals 15 residues. The V gene lost 0 bases and the J gene lost 7 bases, with 15 bases spanning the gap. CDR1 and CDR2 from the germline V gene are SGHAT and FQNNGV. CDR3 protein: CASSLEGRPTPGYTF. CDR3 in DNA: TGTGCCAGCAGCTTAGAAGGGAGACCTACACCTGGCTACACCTTC.

Comments on this clone: The sample contains more than one DNA sequence encoding this CDR3. The chain uses TRBV19 and TRBJ2-7, with 11 positions matching TRBD2. There are 14 residues in the CDR3. Trimming cost V 3 bases and J 2 bases; bases outside gene matches: 0. CDR1 is LNHDA, CDR2 SQIVND, per germline (reference sequence). CDR3 in DNA: TGTGCCAGTAGTATTAGCGGGAGGGCCTACGAGCAGTACTTC. This gives the protein CASSISGRAYEQYF.

The chain recombines TRBV7-2 with TRBJ2-6; D gene ambiguous. There are 16 residues in the CDR3. Deletions cut 5 bases from V and 0 bases from J, with 11 bases between. The germline V gene encodes CDR1 SGHTA and CDR2 FQGNSA. CDR3 residues: CASSVQFFSGANVLTF. The CDR3 region has the DNA TGTGCCAGCAGCGTCCAATTCTTCTCTGGGGCCAACGTCCTGACTTTC. Looking up the rest from reference TRBV7-2 and TRBJ2-6 gives the full variable domain: GAGVSQSPSNKVTEKGKDVELRCDPISGHTALYWYRQSLGQGLEFLIYFQGNSAPDKSGLPSDRFSAERTGGSVSTLTIQRTQQEDSAVYLCASSVQFFSGANVLTFGAGSRLTVL.

This clone is a singleton in its sample. The rearrangement uses TRBV18 and TRBJ2-3; D tentatively reads TRBD1 or TRBD2 (5 bases each). V was shortened by 3 bases and J by 9 bases, with 16 bases between the two germline ends. Germline CDR1 reads KGHSH; CDR2 reads LQKENI. This CDR3 contains 14 residues. CDR3 in DNA: TGTGCCAGCTCACCGGGACGCCTAACCCTGACGCAGTATTTT. Encoded protein: CASSPGRLTLTQYF.

The genes are TRBV6-1 and TRBJ2-3, with D perhaps assigned TRBD1 or TRBD2 (6 bases each). Trimming removed 2 bases at V and 2 bases at J, with 20 bases between. The V gene's germline CDR1 is MNHNS and CDR2 SASEGT. This CDR3 has 18 residues. CDR3 sequence reads: CASSETAWGAGTTDTQYF. The DNA for the CDR3 is TGTGCCAGCAGTGAAACAGCATGGGGGGCCGGCACCACAGATACGCAGTATTTT.

This chain links TRBV10-3 with TRBJ1-1; D is undetermined. V was pared by 0 bases and J by 0 bases, with 8 bases between. The CDR3 contains 15 residues. Germline V gives CDR1 ENHRY, CDR2 SYGVKD. In DNA, the CDR3 is TGTGCCATCAGTGAGTCGAACCTAATGAACACTGAAGCTTTCTTT. This gives the protein CAISESNLMNTEAFF.

J is TRBJ2-7 and V is TRBV5-5; D is undetermined. CDR1 is SGHKS and CDR2 is YYEKEE in the germline V gene (reference sequence). V dropped 0 bases and J dropped 6 bases, with 4 bases sitting between them. The CDR3 contains 11 residues. DNA of the CDR3: TGTGCCAGCAGCTTGGTGGGCGAGCAGTACTTC. Protein product: CASSLVGEQYF.

V usage is TRBV6-5 and J usage is TRBJ2-5; TRBD2 matches at 7 bases. The CDR3 has 15 amino acids. With 5 bases clipped from V and 5 bases from J, the junction kept 11 bases outside the gene matches. In germline, CDR1 is MNHEY, CDR2 SVGAGI. CDR3 nucleotides: TGTGCCAGCAGTCTTCCTGGGGGGGGTAGGGAGACCCAGTACTTC. This translates into CASSLPGGGRETQYF.

This chain links TRBV30 with TRBJ1-5; possible D gene TRBD1, 5 bases. This CDR3 is built from 13 residues. V lost 2 bases, J lost 6 bases, and 11 bases lay in between. Germline values: CDR1 GTSNPN, CDR2 SVGIG (reference sequence). The CDR3 DNA is TGTGCCTGGAGTCGGGGGGGTGGTCAGCCCCAGCATTTT. Its protein is CAWSRGGGQPQHF.

There are a few counts of this clone. The chain uses TRBV5-1 and TRBJ2-7; D gene ambiguous. The CDR3 extends over 14 amino acids. The ends were cut back, 4 bases at V and 5 bases at J, with 16 bases in the middle. The germline gives CDR1 SGHRS, CDR2 YFSETQ. The CDR3 bases are TGCGCCAGCAGCCTCGGCTTACAAGTTCACGAGCAGTACTTC. Encoded protein: CASSLGLQVHEQYF.

This clone was recorded once. The gene calls are TRBV5-7 and TRBJ2-1; possible D gene TRBD1, 6 bases. TRBV5-7 is an ORF, and what it does is uncertain. The CDR3 runs to 11 residues. Trimming shortened V by 8 bases and J by 9 bases, and 12 bases separated the two germline ends. In nucleotides, the CDR3 is TGTGCCAGAATCAGGGGCCCTGAGCAGTTCTTC. This gives the protein CARIRGPEQFF.

This chain joins TRBV9 and TRBJ2-3; unclear D gene. Germline V gene sequence: CDR1 SGDLS, CDR2 YYNGEE. V gave up 2 bases and J gave up 1 base, with 2 bases separating them. The CDR3 consists of 12 residues. CDR3 DNA sequence: TGTGCCAGCAGCGTTGGCACAGATACGCAGTATTTT. Its translation is CASSVGTDTQYF. Full variable domain (missing parts from reference TRBV9 and TRBJ2-3): DSGVTQTPKHLITATGQRVTLRCSPRSGDLSVYWYQQSLDQGLQFLIQYYNGEERAKGNILERFSAQQFPDLHSELNLSSLELGDSALYFCASSVGTDTQYFGPGTRLTVL.

The chain couples TRBV11-1 to TRBJ1-2; D call uncertain. The CDR3 length is 14 residues. V was clipped by 1 base and J by 3 bases, with 9 bases between them. CDR1 and CDR2 (germline): SGHAT, FQDESV (reference sequence). In nucleotides, the CDR3 is TGTGCCAGCAGCTTAGTTGCGGGTGACTATGGCTACACCTTC. It specifies CASSLVAGDYGYTF. Variable domain in full (rest from reference TRBV11-1 and TRBJ1-2): EAEVAQSPRYKITEKSQAVAFWCDPISGHATLYWYRQILGQGPELLVQFQDESVVDDSQLPKDRFSAERLKGVDSTLKIQPAELGDSAMYLCASSLVAGDYGYTFGSGTRLTVV.

The chain employs TRBV19 and TRBJ2-7; D unresolved. The germline V gene encodes CDR1 LNHDA and CDR2 SQIVND (reference sequence). The V end lost 7 bases, the J end lost 4 bases, and 14 bases lay between the germline ends. The CDR3 has 13 amino acids. In nucleotides, the CDR3 is TGTGCCAGTAAGGGCAGCAGAGAATACGAGCAGTACTTC. Translating it yields CASKGSREYEQYF.

The chain joins TRBV9 to TRBJ1-2; D gene uncertain. The V end was cut by 3 bases, the J end by 6 bases, with 9 bases between. Germline assignment: CDR1 SGDLS and CDR2 YYNGEE. The CDR3 is 12 residues long. The CDR3 DNA reads as TGTGCCAGCAGCGCGTCGAGGGATGGCTACACCTTC. Its translation is CASSASRDGYTF. The full variable domain, with the rest looked up from reference TRBV9 and TRBJ1-2, is DSGVTQTPKHLITATGQRVTLRCSPRSGDLSVYWYQQSLDQGLQFLIQYYNGEERAKGNILERFSAQQFPDLHSELNLSSLELGDSALYFCASSASRDGYTFGSGTRLTVV.